This T cell receptor (beta chain) is drawn from a study of read filtering for tumor transcriptome and immune sequencing. In the study overall: Mean patient age was roughly 61 years, range roughly 40 to 80; around 17 male, some 14 female.

This library used 300 to 500 ng RNA and molecular barcoded adaptors spanning alpha/delta and beta/gamma chains. Using its own MiXCR run on the reads, TCRdb lists one record per CDR3 protein. The sample carries tens of thousands of distinct CDR3 sequences, over 13% recorded once. This CDR3 spans 13 amino acids. CDR1 is SGHNT, CDR2 YENEEA, per germline. In regard to this clonotype: A far larger clone is only one base removed, so a read error is likely.

The receptor's source is a donor at least 40 years old with multiple myeloma. This chain joins TRBV11-3 and TRBJ2-7, with no clear D. Sample: a population of CD138-negative cells sorted from bone marrow. For the CDR3, the DNA is TGTGCCGGCAGCTTAGCAAACCCGTGGGAGCAGTACTTC. It translates to CAGSLANPWEQYF.